A single TCR beta chain is shown here with its context. The antigen is not known. V lost 3 bases to trimming and J lost 5 bases; unmatched junction nucleotides: 8. The V gene's germline CDR1 is GTSNPN and CDR2 SVGIG (reference sequence). The CDR3 has 15 amino acids. Using immunoSEQ multiplex PCR, the repertoire was profiled, and TCRdb retains in-frame clones only, with some absent. The sample holds 20,000 to 30,000 clones, 81% seen once. The source of the sample is a study of T cells in localized non-small cell lung cancer. Study-level findings and limits: Since sequencing was restricted to only one region of the tumor, intratumor heterogeneity remains a possibility.

Specimen: peripheral blood, collected before any cancer treatment. The source of this sequence is a man aged 40 to 75 with stage III squamous cell lung carcinoma. The chain is built from TRBV30 and TRBJ1-5; 9 bases align to TRBD1. In DNA, the CDR3 is TGTGCCTGGAGCCCCCGGGGACAGGGCCATCAGCCCCAGCATTTT. It encodes CAWSPRGQGHQPQHF.